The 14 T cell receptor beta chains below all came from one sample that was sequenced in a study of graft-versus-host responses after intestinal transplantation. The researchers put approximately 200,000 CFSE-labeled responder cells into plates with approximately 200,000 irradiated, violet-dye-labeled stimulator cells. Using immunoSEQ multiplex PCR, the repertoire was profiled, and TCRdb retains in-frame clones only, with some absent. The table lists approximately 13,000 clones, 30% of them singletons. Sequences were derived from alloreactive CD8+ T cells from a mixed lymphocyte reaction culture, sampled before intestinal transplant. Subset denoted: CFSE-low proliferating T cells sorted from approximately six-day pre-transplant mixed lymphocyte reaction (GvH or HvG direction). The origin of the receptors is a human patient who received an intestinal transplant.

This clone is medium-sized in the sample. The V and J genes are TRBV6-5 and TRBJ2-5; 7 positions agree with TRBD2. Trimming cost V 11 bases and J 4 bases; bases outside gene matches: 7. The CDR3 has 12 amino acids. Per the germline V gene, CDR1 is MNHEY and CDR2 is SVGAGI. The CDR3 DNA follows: TGTGCCCACGGGACTACTCCAGAGACCCAGTACTTC. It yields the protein CAHGTTPETQYF.

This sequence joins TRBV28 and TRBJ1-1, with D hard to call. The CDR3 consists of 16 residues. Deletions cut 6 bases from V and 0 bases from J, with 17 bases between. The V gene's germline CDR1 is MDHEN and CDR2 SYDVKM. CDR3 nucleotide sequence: TGTGCCAGCAGACAGCTGCAGCGCCGACTGAACACTGAAGCTTTCTTT. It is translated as CASRQLQRRLNTEAFF.

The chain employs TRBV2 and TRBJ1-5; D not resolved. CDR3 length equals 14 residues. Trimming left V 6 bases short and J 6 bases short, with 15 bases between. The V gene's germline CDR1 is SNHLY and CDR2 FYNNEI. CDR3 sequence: CASRLRRHSQPQHF. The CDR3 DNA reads TGTGCCAGCAGGTTGCGCAGACATAGTCAGCCCCAGCATTTT.

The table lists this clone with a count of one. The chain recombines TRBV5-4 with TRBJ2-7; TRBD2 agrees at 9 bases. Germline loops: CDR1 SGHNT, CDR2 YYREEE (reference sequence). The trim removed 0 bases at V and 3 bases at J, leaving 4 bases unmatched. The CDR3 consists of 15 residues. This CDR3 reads CASSLASGVFYEQYF. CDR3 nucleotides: TGTGCCAGCAGCTTGGCTAGCGGGGTCTTCTACGAGCAGTACTTC.

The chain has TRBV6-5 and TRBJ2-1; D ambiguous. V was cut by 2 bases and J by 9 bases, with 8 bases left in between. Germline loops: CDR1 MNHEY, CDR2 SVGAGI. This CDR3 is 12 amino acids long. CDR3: CASSYPWGEQFF. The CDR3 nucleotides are TGTGCCAGCAGTTACCCTTGGGGTGAGCAGTTCTTC.

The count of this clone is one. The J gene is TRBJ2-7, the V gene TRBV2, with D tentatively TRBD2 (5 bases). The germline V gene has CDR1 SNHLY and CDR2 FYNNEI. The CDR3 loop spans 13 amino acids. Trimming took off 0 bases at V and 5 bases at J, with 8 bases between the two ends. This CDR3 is CASSEAPGNEQYF. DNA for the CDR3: TGTGCCAGCAGTGAAGCCCCCGGGAACGAGCAGTACTTC.

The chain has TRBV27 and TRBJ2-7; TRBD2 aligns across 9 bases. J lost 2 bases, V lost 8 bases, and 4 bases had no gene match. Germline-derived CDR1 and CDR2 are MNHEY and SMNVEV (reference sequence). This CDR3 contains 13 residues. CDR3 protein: CASSSGATYEQYF. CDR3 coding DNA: TGTGCCAGCTCTAGCGGGGCCACCTACGAGCAGTACTTC.

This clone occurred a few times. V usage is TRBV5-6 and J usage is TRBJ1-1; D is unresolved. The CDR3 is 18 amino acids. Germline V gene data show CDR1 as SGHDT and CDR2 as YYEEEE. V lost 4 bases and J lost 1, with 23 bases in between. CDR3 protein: CASSGVTGLDPWNTEAFF. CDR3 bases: TGTGCCAGCAGCGGAGTCACCGGGTTGGACCCCTGGAACACTGAAGCTTTCTTT.

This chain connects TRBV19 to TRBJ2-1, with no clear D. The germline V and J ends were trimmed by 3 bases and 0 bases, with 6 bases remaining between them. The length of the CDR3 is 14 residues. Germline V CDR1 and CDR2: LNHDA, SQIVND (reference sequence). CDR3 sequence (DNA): TGTGCCAGTAGTATTTGGAGCTCCTACAATGAGCAGTTCTTC. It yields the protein CASSIWSSYNEQFF.

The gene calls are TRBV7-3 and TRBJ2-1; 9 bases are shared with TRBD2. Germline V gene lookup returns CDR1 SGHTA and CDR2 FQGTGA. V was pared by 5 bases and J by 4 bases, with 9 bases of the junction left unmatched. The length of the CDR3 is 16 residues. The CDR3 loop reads CASSPIPGLAYNEQFF. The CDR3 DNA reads TGTGCCAGCAGCCCCATTCCGGGACTAGCTTACAATGAGCAGTTCTTC. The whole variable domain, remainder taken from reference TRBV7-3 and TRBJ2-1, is GAGVSQTPSNKVTEKGKYVELRCDPISGHTALYWYRQSLGQGPEFLIYFQGTGAADDSGLPNDRFFAVRPEGSVSTLKIQRTERGDSAVYLCASSPIPGLAYNEQFFGPGTRLTVL.

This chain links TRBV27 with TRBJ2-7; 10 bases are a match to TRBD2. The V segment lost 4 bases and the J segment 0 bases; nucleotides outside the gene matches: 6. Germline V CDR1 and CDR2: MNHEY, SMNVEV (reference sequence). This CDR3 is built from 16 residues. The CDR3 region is CASSSPKRGGSYEQYF. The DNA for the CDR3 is TGTGCCAGCAGTTCACCTAAGCGGGGGGGCTCCTACGAGCAGTACTTC.

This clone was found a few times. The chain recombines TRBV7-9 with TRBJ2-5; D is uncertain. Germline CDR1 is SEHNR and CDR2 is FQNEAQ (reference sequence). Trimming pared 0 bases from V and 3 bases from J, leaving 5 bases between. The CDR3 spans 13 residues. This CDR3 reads CASSLANEETQYF. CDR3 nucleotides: TGTGCCAGCAGCTTAGCGAACGAAGAGACCCAGTACTTC. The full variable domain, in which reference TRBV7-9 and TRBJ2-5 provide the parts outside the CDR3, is DTGVSQNPRHKITKRGQNVTFRCDPISEHNRLYWYRQTLGQGPEFLTYFQNEAQLEKSRLLSDRFSAERPKGSFSTLEIQRTEQGDSAMYLCASSLANEETQYFGPGTRLLVL.

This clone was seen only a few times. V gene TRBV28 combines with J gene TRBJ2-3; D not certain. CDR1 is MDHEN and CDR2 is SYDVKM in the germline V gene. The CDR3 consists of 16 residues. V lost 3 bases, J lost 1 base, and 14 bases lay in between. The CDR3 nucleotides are TGTGCCAGCAGTTTTTGGACCTTCCTCCGCACAGATACGCAGTATTTT. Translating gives CASSFWTFLRTDTQYF.

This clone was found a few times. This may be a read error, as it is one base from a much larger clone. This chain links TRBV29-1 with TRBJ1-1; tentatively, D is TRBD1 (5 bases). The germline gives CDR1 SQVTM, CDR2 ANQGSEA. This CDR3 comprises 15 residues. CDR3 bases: TGCTGCGTTGAAGAGGGAGGGGCGGGGGTCACTGAAGCTTTCTTT. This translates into CCVEEGGAGVTEAFF.